This entry describes one TCR beta chain. Its antigen is unidentified. The sample is drawn from a study of TIL therapy for anti-PD-1-resistant metastatic lung cancer. Study in general: Tumors carried a median roughly 1.5 non-synonymous mutations per megabase.

Specified time point: pre-treatment sample, taken before nivolumab and TIL therapy. Notes on the study in general: This highly selected cohort may not generalize to typical lung cancer patients.

Germline CDR1 LGHNA, CDR2 YNFKEQ. The CDR3 spans 13 residues. Trimming pared 1 base from V and 4 bases from J, leaving 6 bases between. The libraries were made with immunoSEQ v3. Assay: immunoSEQ multiplex PCR; the TCRdb copy retains only in-frame clones and omits some. The sample yields roughly 16,000 clones, around 86% seen once. The V and J genes are TRBV4-2 and TRBJ2-3; D gene unclear. The material was blood, obtained at baseline. The receptor's source is a person aged 25 to 80 with non-small cell lung cancer. The CDR3: CASSQVRSDTQYF. DNA for the CDR3: TGTGCCAGCAGCCAAGTTAGGTCAGATACGCAGTATTTT.